This paragraph covers one T cell receptor beta chain sequence. The data were taken from a study of blood T cell repertoires in COVID-19. Study context: Some COVID-19 samples were acute and others convalescent; all came from the United States, Italy and Spain.

CDR3 length: 15 residues. Germline V gene data show CDR1 as SGHRS and CDR2 as YFSETQ. V lost 2 bases to trimming and J lost 4 bases, with 15 bases between them. Source study methods: Amplification of reference gene primers was used by the study to estimate nucleated cell counts. Some clones are missing from TCRdb's copy, which holds only in-frame ones; the method was immunoSEQ multiplex PCR. V and J calls and clone size are given by that table; D and trimming were obtained from the DNA. Of about 130,000 clones in the sample, 75% to 90% were seen once. The sample taken for sequencing was peripheral blood. The sequence was collected from a man aged 65 to 85 with acute or convalescent COVID-19. The chain recombines TRBV5-1 with TRBJ1-1, with D possibly TRBD1 on 6 matching bases. CDR3 sequence reads: CASSLGGGESTEAFF. For the CDR3, the DNA is TGCGCCAGCAGCTTAGGCGGGGGCGAGAGCACTGAAGCTTTCTTT.